Listed here are 2 T cell receptor beta chains from one sample, sequenced in a study of siplizumab effects on memory and regulatory T cells. Profiling relied on immunoSEQ multiplex PCR, and the TCRdb table lists in-frame clones only, not all of them. This sample has about 110,000 clones, with 92% found just once. The sequenced sample was Tregs sorted from blood. These receptors originate from a human donor in good health.

CDR3 in amino acids: CASSAGTKNTEAFF. The DNA for the CDR3 is TGTGCCAGCAGTGCCGGGACAAAGAACACTGAAGCTTTCTTT. This chain connects TRBV6-1 to TRBJ1-1; weak D call: TRBD1 (6 bases). Germline-derived CDR1 and CDR2 are MNHNS and SASEGT. V lost 4 bases and J lost 1, with 10 bases in between. CDR3 length: 14 amino acids.

The chain joins TRBV10-3 to TRBJ2-7, with 7 bases aligning to TRBD1. The ends lost 5 bases at V and 2 bases at J; junction bases unmatched: 12. Germline CDR1 reads ENHRY; CDR2 reads SYGVKD. The CDR3 is made up of 16 amino acids. CDR3 coding DNA: TGTGCCATCAGTCCCCGACAGGGTGTGATCGCCTACGAGCAGTACTTC. Protein sequence: CAISPRQGVIAYEQYF.